A single sample gave rise to the 21 T cell receptor beta chains below, sequenced in a study of STAT3 mutations in large granular lymphocyte leukemia. Assay used: immunoSEQ multiplex PCR; TCRdb lists only in-frame clones, some missing. The sample has over 10,000 clones, about nine tenths seen once. Their target antigens are unknown. Findings and caveats of the study: At least one immunodominant TCR beta clonotype appeared in every T-cell large granular lymphocyte leukemia patient.

Sequencing was carried out using PBMCs. These TCRs come from a human donor with T large granular lymphocyte leukemia. Some clones in this sample may be carry-over from other donors' samples.

The chain combines TRBV2 with TRBJ2-7; the D gene is possibly TRBD2 (7 bases). Trimming cost V 7 bases and J 4 bases, with 17 bases left between them. The length of the CDR3 is 14 residues. Germline CDR1 reads SNHLY; CDR2 reads FYNNEI. This CDR3 reads CASMRGAGEYEQYF. The CDR3 DNA is TGTGCCAGCATGAGGGGGGCGGGGGAATACGAGCAGTACTTC.

The J gene is TRBJ2-7, the V gene TRBV14; D not certain. V shed 8 bases and J shed 7 bases, with 12 bases lying between them. There are 11 residues in the CDR3. Germline V gene sequence: CDR1 SGHDN, CDR2 FVKESK. In DNA, the CDR3 is TGTGCCAGCTCCTCCGGACGGGAGCAGTACTTC. This sequence encodes CASSSGREQYF.

The chain carries TRBV6-1 and TRBJ2-7; a possible D gene is TRBD2 (5 bases). There are 11 residues in the CDR3. Germline V lookup: CDR1 MNHNS, CDR2 SASEGT. The V and J ends lost 3 bases and 5 bases respectively, with 5 bases between them. CDR3 residues: CASSERDEQYV. The CDR3 coding sequence is TGTGCCAGCAGTGAGCGGGACGAGCAGTACGTC.

CDR3 sequence (DNA): TGTGCCAGTATCCCGAGAGGGACCAACTATGGCTACACCTTC. As protein: CASIPRGTNYGYTF. V and J are TRBV19 and TRBJ1-2; D is perhaps TRBD1 (5 bases). Per germline, CDR1 LNHDA and CDR2 SQIVND (reference sequence). The CDR3 loop spans 14 amino acids. V lost 7 bases and J 2 bases, leaving 14 bases between the germline ends.

This clone was counted only a few times. This chain joins TRBV27 and TRBJ1-2, with TRBD1 as a possible D gene (6 bases). CDR1 is MNHEY and CDR2 is SMNVEV in the germline V gene (reference sequence). V dropped 6 bases and J dropped 2 bases, with 10 bases sitting between them. The CDR3 length is 13 residues. CDR3 residues: CASSRGANYGYTF. CDR3 bases: TGTGCCAGCAGCCGGGGGGCGAACTATGGCTACACCTTC.

This chain links TRBV5-6 with TRBJ2-3, with TRBD2 identical over 11 bases. V trimming: 1 base; J trimming: 5 bases; junction bases outside the gene matches: 3. The CDR3 totals 15 residues. Germline V gives CDR1 SGHDT, CDR2 YYEEEE. CDR3 nucleotides: TGTGCCAGCAGCTTGATTAGCGGGGGGGTAGATACGCAGTATTTT. Translated, it gives CASSLISGGVDTQYF.

The chain recombines TRBV7-9 with TRBJ1-1; the D gene is possibly TRBD1 (5 bases). This CDR3 is 11 amino acids long. Per the germline V gene, CDR1 is SEHNR and CDR2 is FQNEAQ (reference sequence). V dropped 5 bases and J dropped 5 bases, with 6 bases sitting between them. CDR3 bases: TGTGCCAGCAGCCCAGGGACTGAAGCTTTCTTT. Its protein product is CASSPGTEAFF.

The J gene is TRBJ1-5, the V gene TRBV10-2; TRBD1 matches at 8 bases. The CDR3 sequence is 13 residues long. The junction had 6 bases not matched to a gene; V was cut back by 5 bases and J by 9 bases. The germline V gene has CDR1 WSHSY and CDR2 SAAADI. The CDR3 spells CASSPGQGLPQHF. CDR3 nucleotide sequence: TGCGCCAGCAGTCCTGGACAGGGTTTGCCCCAGCATTTT.

This rearrangement joins TRBV9 to TRBJ2-1, with D possibly TRBD1 on 6 matching bases. V dropped 3 bases and J dropped 7 bases, with 14 bases sitting between them. The CDR3 is made up of 14 amino acids. Germline assignment: CDR1 SGDLS and CDR2 YYNGEE. This CDR3 reads CASSALDRNNEQFF. DNA for the CDR3: TGTGCCAGCAGCGCGCTGGACAGAAATAATGAGCAGTTCTTC.

The chain has TRBV7-2 and TRBJ1-1, with 9 bases matching TRBD1. Germline assignment: CDR1 SGHTA and CDR2 FQGNSA. Unmatched junction bases numbered 4, after V lost 3 bases and J lost 8 bases. The CDR3 is 13 amino acids. The DNA of the CDR3 is TGTGCCAGCAGCTTGTTGGGGACAGGGGAAGCTTTCTTT. This encodes CASSLLGTGEAFF.

The chain couples TRBV28 to TRBJ1-1, with TRBD1 as a possible D gene (6 bases). Germline loops: CDR1 MDHEN, CDR2 SYDVKM. V shed 4 bases and J shed 1 base, with 10 bases lying between them. This CDR3 comprises 14 residues. Here the CDR3 DNA reads TGTGCCAGCAGTTCTTGGACAGCGAACACTGAAGCTTTCTTT. Protein sequence: CASSSWTANTEAFF.

The V call is TRBV6-1, the J call TRBJ2-2, with a possible D match to TRBD1 (5 bases). This CDR3 region has 15 residues. V gave up 1 base and J gave up 6 bases, with 12 bases separating them. In germline, CDR1 is MNHNS, CDR2 SASEGT. The CDR3 bases are TGTGCCAGCAGTGAAGATCTCCTCAGGGCCGGGGAGCTGTTTTTT. The encoded protein is CASSEDLLRAGELFF.

This chain connects TRBV29-1 to TRBJ2-1; D is uncertain. This CDR3 spans 14 amino acids. Trimming left V 8 bases short and J 8 bases short, with 22 bases between. Germline V CDR1 and CDR2: SQVTM, ANQGSEA. CDR3 residues: CSLQPPNRRDEQFF. The CDR3 DNA reads as TGCAGCCTCCAGCCCCCTAATCGGCGTGATGAGCAGTTCTTC.

The rearrangement uses TRBV11-3 and TRBJ1-6, with TRBD1 as a possible D gene (6 bases). The CDR3 length is 14 residues. The ends were cut back, 1 base at V and 7 bases at J, with 8 bases in the middle. Looked up from germline, CDR1 is SGHNT and CDR2 is YENEEA. The CDR3 coding sequence is TGTGCCAGCAGCTTAGGGGGGGCAAATTCACCCCTCCACTTT. Protein: CASSLGGANSPLHF.

The chain combines TRBV7-2 with TRBJ1-2; 7 bases map to TRBD1. Unmatched junction bases numbered 10, after V lost 5 bases and J lost 4 bases. This CDR3 is built from 15 residues. Germline CDR1 SGHTA, CDR2 FQGNSA. The CDR3 DNA reads as TGTGCCAGCAGCCCGCAGGGGGGACTAAGCTATGGCTACACCTTC. This gives the protein CASSPQGGLSYGYTF. The variable domain in full, completed from reference TRBV7-2 and TRBJ1-2, reads GAGVSQSPSNKVTEKGKDVELRCDPISGHTALYWYRQSLGQGLEFLIYFQGNSAPDKSGLPSDRFSAERTGGSVSTLTIQRTQQEDSAVYLCASSPQGGLSYGYTFGSGTRLTVV.

This chain joins TRBV5-1 and TRBJ2-2; 10 bases map to TRBD1. Trimming took 4 bases from V and 0 from J; bases not matched to a gene: 12. The germline gives CDR1 SGHRS, CDR2 YFSETQ. This CDR3 comprises 19 residues. CDR3 loop: CASSHTGTGDLSNTGELFF. CDR3 DNA sequence: TGCGCCAGCAGCCACACCGGGACAGGGGACCTTTCGAACACCGGGGAGCTGTTTTTT.

This chain uses TRBV12-5 with TRBJ1-1; D unresolved. In germline, CDR1 is LGHNT, CDR2 FRNRAP. V was clipped by 6 bases and J by 7 bases, with 15 bases between them. The CDR3 length is 13 residues. The CDR3 DNA is TGTGCTAGTGGCGACACGACACCCCGTGAAGCTTTCTTT. It codes for CASGDTTPREAFF.

J is TRBJ2-3 and V is TRBV14; D uncertain. Looked up from germline, CDR1 is SGHDN and CDR2 is FVKESK. The CDR3 sequence is 12 residues long. Trimming took off 3 bases at V and 6 bases at J, with 7 bases between the two ends. The CDR3 bases are TGTGCCAGCAGCCACGGTCAGGATACGCAGTATTTT. It specifies CASSHGQDTQYF.

This chain links TRBV28 with TRBJ1-4, with 9 bases identical to TRBD1. This CDR3 contains 17 residues. CDR1 is MDHEN and CDR2 is SYDVKM in the germline V gene. Losses at the gene ends were 5 bases for V and 2 bases for J; bases not matched to a gene: 9. CDR3 in amino acids: CASSLGTGMRTNEKLFF. CDR3 bases: TGTGCCAGCAGTCTCGGGACAGGGATGAGGACTAATGAAAAACTGTTTTTT.

The chain combines TRBV10-3 with TRBJ1-4; D remains ambiguous. CDR3 length: 12 residues. The V end was cut by 11 bases, the J end by 7 bases, with 14 bases between. Germline loops: CDR1 ENHRY, CDR2 SYGVKD. The chain's CDR3 is CAARSNVEKLFF. The CDR3 DNA is TGTGCCGCCAGGAGTAATGTTGAAAAACTGTTTTTT.

The chain combines TRBV5-6 with TRBJ2-5, with a tentative D call TRBD1 (5 bases). V was clipped by 0 bases and J by 1 base, with 7 bases between them. This CDR3 is 14 amino acids long. The germline CDR1 and CDR2 sequences are SGHDT and YYEEEE. CDR3: CASSLDRLQETQYF. The CDR3 DNA sequence: TGTGCCAGCAGCTTGGACAGGCTCCAAGAGACCCAGTACTTC.